Listed here are 15 T cell receptor beta chains from one sample, sequenced in a study of blood T cell repertoires in COVID-19 (dated by TCRdb to about 2020). Library preparation used the immunoSEQ multiplex PCR assay. Sourced from immuneACCESS, this table was stored by TCRdb with only in-frame sequences that have V and J called. A share of the clones is absent; for the studies checked, an unresolved V gene accounts for under half, and the remainder has no known explanation. Here the sample has over 250,000 clones; around 86% occur a single time. The ten most abundant clones make up more than 1.3% of the sample. The sequenced sample consisted of peripheral blood. These receptors were taken from a woman aged 40 to 49 who had recovered from COVID-19.

This chain connects TRBV2 to TRBJ2-3; the D gene is possibly TRBD2 (5 bases). From germline, CDR1 is SNHLY and CDR2 FYNNEI. The CDR3 is 14 amino acids. V shed 11 bases and J shed 0 bases, with 15 bases lying between them. This CDR3 reads CAWIGKSSTDTQYF. The CDR3 coding sequence is TGTGCCTGGATCGGGAAGAGTAGCACAGATACGCAGTATTTT. Combining the CDR3 with reference TRBV2 and TRBJ2-3 gives the whole variable domain EPEVTQTPSHQVTQMGQEVILRCVPISNHLYFYWYRQILGQKVEFLVSFYNNEISEKSEIFDDQFSVERPDGSNFTLKIRSTKLEDSAMYFCAWIGKSSTDTQYFGPGTRLTVL.

This clone was observed a single time. This sequence joins TRBV4-1 and TRBJ1-2, with D perhaps TRBD1 (5 bases). This CDR3 is 13 amino acids long. The germline V gene has CDR1 MGHRA and CDR2 YSYEKL. V was clipped by 1 base and J by 6 bases, with 9 bases between them. CDR3 sequence (DNA): TGCGCCAGCAGCCAAGCAGGGATCGATGGCTACACCTTC. It yields the protein CASSQAGIDGYTF.

The chain uses TRBV5-1 and TRBJ2-2, with 9 bases matching TRBD2. This CDR3 has 14 residues. The trim removed 2 bases at V and 6 bases at J, leaving 2 bases unmatched. The germline CDR1 and CDR2 sequences are SGHRS and YFSETQ. The CDR3 region has the DNA TGCGCCAGCAGCTTCGGACTAGCGTCCGGGGAGCTGTTTTTT. This gives the protein CASSFGLASGELFF.

The chain combines TRBV29-1 with TRBJ2-5, with unresolved D. This CDR3 contains 13 residues. V gave up 3 bases and J gave up 1 base, with 9 bases separating them. Germline CDR1 reads SQVTM; CDR2 reads ANQGSEA. This CDR3 is CSVDSPSQETQYF. As DNA, the CDR3 is TGCAGCGTTGACAGTCCCAGCCAAGAGACCCAGTACTTC.

CDR3 DNA: TGCGCCAGCAGCCAAGATAGCTCCTACAATGAGCAGTTCTTC. It is translated as CASSQDSSYNEQFF. This chain uses TRBV4-3 with TRBJ2-1; D call uncertain. CDR3 length: 14 residues. Germline V CDR1 and CDR2: LGHNA, YSLEER. Trimming left V 0 bases short and J 0 bases short, with 3 bases between.

This sequence joins TRBV5-1 and TRBJ2-2; tentatively, D is TRBD2 (5 bases). V lost 2 bases, J lost 6 bases, and 11 bases lay in between. There are 14 residues in the CDR3. The V gene's germline CDR1 is SGHRS and CDR2 YFSETQ. CDR3 nucleotides: TGCGCCAGCAGCTTAACTCTAGCTTCCGGGGAGCTGTTTTTT. This encodes CASSLTLASGELFF.

This clone was found once. The chain combines TRBV10-1 with TRBJ2-3; D is perhaps TRBD1 (6 bases). CDR1 WNHNN and CDR2 SYGVQD come from the germline V gene (reference sequence). The CDR3 contains 13 residues. The V end was cut by 0 bases, the J end by 5 bases, with 6 bases between. The CDR3 here is CASSESTGDTQYF. The CDR3 DNA reads as TGCGCCAGCAGTGAGTCGACAGGAGATACGCAGTATTTT.

The gene calls are TRBV13 and TRBJ2-1, with 7 bases aligning to TRBD2. The CDR3 runs 16 residues. V shed 0 bases and J 4 bases; nucleotides not matched to a gene: 6. CDR1 and CDR2 (germline): PRHDT, FYEKMQ (reference sequence). Here the CDR3 DNA reads TGTGCCAGCAGCTTAGGCCTCGCGGGGGAGTACAATGAGCAGTTCTTC. This codes for CASSLGLAGEYNEQFF.

This chain connects TRBV19 to TRBJ2-7, with 7 bases lining up with TRBD2. The CDR3 is 15 amino acids. Germline values: CDR1 LNHDA, CDR2 SQIVND (reference sequence). J lost 1 base, V lost 3 bases, and 6 bases had no gene match. The CDR3 region is CASSMPSGASYEQYF. CDR3 in DNA: TGTGCCAGTAGTATGCCGAGCGGGGCTTCCTACGAGCAGTACTTC.

CDR3 in amino acids: CAISERRGNYGYTF. The CDR3 coding sequence is TGTGCCATCAGTGAGCGTCGGGGGAACTATGGCTACACCTTC. The genes are TRBV10-3 and TRBJ1-2; the D gene is possibly TRBD1 (5 bases). This CDR3 comprises 14 residues. CDR1 is ENHRY, CDR2 SYGVKD, per germline. Trimming stripped 2 bases from V and 2 bases from J, with 9 bases between.

CDR3 nucleotide sequence: TGTGCCAGTAGGCCCGAAGGGAGATACGAGCAGTACTTC. Amino acids: CASRPEGRYEQYF. This chain joins TRBV19 and TRBJ2-7; maybe TRBD2 (5 bases). CDR3 length equals 13 residues. CDR1 LNHDA and CDR2 SQIVND come from the germline V gene (reference sequence). Deletions cut 6 bases from V and 4 bases from J, with 13 bases between. Using reference TRBV19 and TRBJ2-7 for the parts outside the CDR3, the full variable domain is DGGITQSPKYLFRKEGQNVTLSCEQNLNHDAMYWYRQDPGQGLRLIYYSQIVNDFQKGDIAEGYSVSREKKESFPLTVTSAQKNPTAFYLCASRPEGRYEQYFGPGTRLTVT.

This chain links TRBV5-1 with TRBJ2-5; 7 nucleotides line up with TRBD1. This CDR3 spans 14 amino acids. CDR1 and CDR2 (germline): SGHRS, YFSETQ. V shed 0 bases, J shed 2 bases, and the junction held 1 base outside the gene matches. This CDR3 is CASSLATGQETQYF. The CDR3 DNA reads TGCGCCAGCAGCTTGGCGACAGGGCAAGAGACCCAGTACTTC.

V gene TRBV5-1 combines with J gene TRBJ1-5, with D hard to call. Germline V gene sequence: CDR1 SGHRS, CDR2 YFSETQ. Trimming left V 0 bases short and J 6 bases short, with 7 bases between. This CDR3 has 13 residues. This CDR3 is CASSLARGQPQHF. The CDR3 coding sequence is TGCGCCAGCAGCTTGGCCCGGGGTCAGCCCCAGCATTTT.

This chain uses TRBV5-4 with TRBJ2-7; D is unresolved. The length of the CDR3 is 12 residues. Trimming stripped 0 bases from V and 9 bases from J, with 10 bases between. Germline CDR1 is SGHNT and CDR2 is YYREEE (reference sequence). Written as DNA, the CDR3 is TGTGCCAGCAGCTTGGCAGGTCTCGTGCAGTACTTC. It encodes CASSLAGLVQYF. The whole variable domain, remainder taken from reference TRBV5-4 and TRBJ2-7, is ETGVTQSPTHLIKTRGQQVTLRCSSQSGHNTVSWYQQALGQGPQFIFQYYREEENGRGNFPPRFSGLQFPNYSSELNVNALELDDSALYLCASSLAGLVQYFGPGTRLTVT.

This chain joins TRBV6-5 and TRBJ1-1; D possibly corresponds to TRBD1 (6 bases). Trimming stripped 2 bases from V and 2 bases from J, with 15 bases between. Germline CDR1 MNHEY, CDR2 SVGAGI. CDR3 size: 16 residues. The CDR3 reads CASSYLGGLLNTEAFF. DNA of the CDR3: TGTGCCAGCAGTTACCTGGGGGGGCTATTAAACACTGAAGCTTTCTTT.